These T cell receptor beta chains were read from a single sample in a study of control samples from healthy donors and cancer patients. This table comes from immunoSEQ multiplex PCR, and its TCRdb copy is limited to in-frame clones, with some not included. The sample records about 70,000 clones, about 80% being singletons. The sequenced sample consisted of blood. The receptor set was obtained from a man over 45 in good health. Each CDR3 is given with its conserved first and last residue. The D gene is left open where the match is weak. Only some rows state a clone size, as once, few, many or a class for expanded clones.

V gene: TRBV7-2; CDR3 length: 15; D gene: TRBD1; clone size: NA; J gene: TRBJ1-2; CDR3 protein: CASRPTTGGRGGYTF; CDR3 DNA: TGTGCCAGCAGACCGACTACAGGGGGCAGGGGTGGCTACACCTTC
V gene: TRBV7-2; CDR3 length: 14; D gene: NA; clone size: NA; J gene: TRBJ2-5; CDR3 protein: CASSLGPDQETQYF; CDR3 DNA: TGTGCCAGCAGCTTAGGGCCAGACCAAGAGACCCAGTACTTC
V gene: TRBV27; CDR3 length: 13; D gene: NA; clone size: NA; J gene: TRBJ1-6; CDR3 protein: CASSSEVNSPLHF; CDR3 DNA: TGTGCCAGCAGTTCAGAGGTTAATTCACCCCTCCACTTT
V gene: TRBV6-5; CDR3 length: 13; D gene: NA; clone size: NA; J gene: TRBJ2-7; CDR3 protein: CASSYTGKYEQYF; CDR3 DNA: TGTGCCAGCAGTTACACGGGTAAATACGAGCAGTACTTC
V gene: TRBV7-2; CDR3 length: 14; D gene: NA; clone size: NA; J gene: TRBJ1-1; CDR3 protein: CASSPPGGITEAFF; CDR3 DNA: TGTGCCAGCAGCCCCCCGGGAGGGATAACTGAAGCTTTCTTT
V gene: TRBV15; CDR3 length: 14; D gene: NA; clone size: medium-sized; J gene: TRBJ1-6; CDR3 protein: CATSRESANSPLHF; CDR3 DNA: TGTGCCACCAGCAGAGAGTCAGCAAATTCACCCCTCCACTTT
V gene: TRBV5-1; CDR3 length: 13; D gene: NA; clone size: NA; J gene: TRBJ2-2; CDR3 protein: CASSERTDGELFF; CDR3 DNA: TGCGCCAGCAGCGAACGGACAGACGGGGAGCTGTTTTTT
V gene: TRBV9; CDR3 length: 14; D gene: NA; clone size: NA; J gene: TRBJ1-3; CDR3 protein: CASSRWVSGNTIYF; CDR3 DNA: TGTGCCAGCAGCAGGTGGGTCTCTGGAAACACCATATATTTT
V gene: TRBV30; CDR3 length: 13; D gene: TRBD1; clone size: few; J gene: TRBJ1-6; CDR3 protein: CAWGTGEGSPLHF; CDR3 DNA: TGTGCCTGGGGGACAGGGGAGGGTTCACCCCTCCACTTT
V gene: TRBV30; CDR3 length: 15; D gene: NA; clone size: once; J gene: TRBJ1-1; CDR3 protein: CAWTWGFAAKTEAFF; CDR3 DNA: TGTGCCTGGACTTGGGGGTTCGCCGCAAAAACTGAAGCTTTCTTT
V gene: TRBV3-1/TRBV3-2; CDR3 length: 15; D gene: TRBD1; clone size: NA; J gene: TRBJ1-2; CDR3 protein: CASSQLSRGLYGYTF; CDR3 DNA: TGTGCCAGCAGCCAACTTTCCAGGGGGCTGTATGGCTACACCTTC
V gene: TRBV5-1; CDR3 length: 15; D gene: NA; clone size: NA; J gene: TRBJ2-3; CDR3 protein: CASSLALGSTDTQYF; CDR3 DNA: TGCGCCAGCAGCTTGGCGTTAGGAAGCACAGATACGCAGTATTTT